The entry below gives a single T cell receptor (beta chain) sequence along with its context. Its antigen is unknown. The table came from immunoSEQ multiplex PCR; TCRdb's copy has only in-frame clones and leaves some out. The sample shows millions of clones, approximately 92% of them seen only once. These data come from a study of shared clonotypes between healthy human individuals. Points from the study as a whole: Relative to their counterparts shared across all four donors, non-shared clonotypes exhibited diminished generation probabilities.

This CDR3 region has 13 residues. V lost 1 base and J 3 bases, leaving 7 bases between the germline ends. Germline V lookup: CDR1 SGHDT, CDR2 YYEEEE. The sample taken for sequencing was naive CD4+ T cells sorted from blood. The subset was: CD45RA+ positively selected. This clonotype was sampled from a young man in good health. The chain couples TRBV5-6 to TRBJ1-2, with D unclear. The CDR3, as DNA: TGTGCCAGCAGCTTGTATTGGGACTATGGCTACACCTTC. It codes for CASSLYWDYGYTF.